This T cell receptor (beta chain) was retrieved from a study of CD8 T cells in Susac syndrome. RNA amounts of 0.5 to 1 ug underwent reverse transcription with random hexamers. immunoSEQ multiplex PCR amplified TCR beta CDR3 across 54 Vbeta, 13 Jbeta. TCRdb independently ran MiXCR on the immunoSEQ multiplex PCR reads; one entry per CDR3 protein. The repertoire consists of about 71,000 distinct CDR3 sequences, with 96% occurring once and the leading ten covering 0.11%. V was clipped by 2 bases and J by 1 base, with 10 bases between them. Germline CDR1 SEHNR, CDR2 FQNEAQ (reference sequence). There are 15 residues in the CDR3. CD8+ and CD4+ blood T cells underwent TCR beta sequencing. The multiple sclerosis control cohort comprised treatment-naive individuals presenting with stable or active relapsing-remitting disease. FACS was used to enrich TEMRA cells, whereas the CD8+ and CD4+ T cells were obtained by negative isolation.

This clonotype was seen just once. This sequence was found in a human donor with multiple sclerosis. The specimen was CD4+ T cells from PBMCs. The rearrangement uses TRBV7-9 and TRBJ2-3; D unclear. CDR3 sequence reads: CASSLSRFGTDTQYF. CDR3 coding DNA: TGTGCCAGCAGCTTATCTCGCTTCGGCACAGATACGCAGTATTTT.